One and the same sample provided the 30 T cell receptor beta chains below, sequenced in a study of T cells in narcolepsy (dated by TCRdb to 2017 to 2018). Preparation of the library involved the immunoSEQ multiplex PCR assay. TCRdb retrieved this table from immuneACCESS and kept in-frame rearrangements only. Not all clones are present; in checked studies, unresolved V genes account for under half, and no reason is known for the remainder. The sample table shows 30,000 to 35,000 clones, and 75% to 90% are seen once. The ten largest clones capture roughly 1% of the sample. Sequencing used memory (CD45RA-) CD4+ T cells from blood. Interpreted using the paper, the cell subset or site label stands for: memory T cells sorted ex vivo from peripheral blood. The receptors here all came from a human donor in good health.

CDR3 DNA sequence: TGTGCCAGCTCCCCTACAGGGTTCTCTGGAAACACCATATATTTT. It translates to CASSPTGFSGNTIYF. J is TRBJ1-3 and V is TRBV18, with D perhaps matching TRBD1 (6 bases). V was trimmed by 6 bases and J by 0 bases, leaving 12 bases between them. This CDR3 has 15 residues. Germline lookup yields CDR1 KGHSH and CDR2 LQKENI.

The CDR3 DNA follows: TGTGCCAGCAGTCCTGGCGGAGGGGGGACAGATACGCAGTATTTT. Encoded protein: CASSPGGGGTDTQYF. This sequence joins TRBV11-3 and TRBJ2-3; either TRBD1 or TRBD2 may supply D (6 bases each). Trimming took off 6 bases at V and 3 bases at J, with 16 bases between the two ends. The germline V gene has CDR1 SGHNT and CDR2 YENEEA. CDR3 length: 15 amino acids.

The chain couples TRBV19 to TRBJ2-7, with TRBD1 matching 8 bases. V trimming: 2 bases; J trimming: 5 bases; junction bases outside the gene matches: 11. CDR3 length equals 16 residues. Germline V lookup: CDR1 LNHDA, CDR2 SQIVND (reference sequence). CDR3 DNA: TGTGCCAGTAGTATACCCCCCCAGGGGGCTCTACACGAGCAGTACTTC. Translation: CASSIPPQGALHEQYF. The whole variable domain, filled in from reference TRBV19 and TRBJ2-7, reads DGGITQSPKYLFRKEGQNVTLSCEQNLNHDAMYWYRQDPGQGLRLIYYSQIVNDFQKGDIAEGYSVSREKKESFPLTVTSAQKNPTAFYLCASSIPPQGALHEQYFGPGTRLTVT.

The chain couples TRBV19 to TRBJ2-1; TRBD1 matches 9 bases. Trimming at V came to 4 bases and at J to 4 bases, leaving 17 bases not matched to a gene. The CDR3 extends over 19 amino acids. Germline-derived CDR1 and CDR2 are LNHDA and SQIVND (reference sequence). The CDR3 loop reads CASSRDSRAGTGRYNEQFF. As DNA, the CDR3 is TGTGCCAGTAGTAGGGACAGCCGAGCCGGGACAGGGAGGTACAATGAGCAGTTCTTC.

The chain joins TRBV7-9 to TRBJ2-1, with 14 bases that match TRBD2. V gave up 4 bases and J gave up 8 bases; unmatched junction bases: 7. This CDR3 spans 16 amino acids. Germline V gene sequence: CDR1 SEHNR, CDR2 FQNEAQ (reference sequence). The CDR3 DNA follows: TGTGCCAGCAGCTCCGGGACTAGCGGGAGAGACTATGAGCAGTTCTTC. Its protein product is CASSSGTSGRDYEQFF.

This clone was seen a few times. CDR3 in DNA: TGTGCCAGCAGCTACGGACAGGGGGGTGGCTACACCTTC. This translates into CASSYGQGGGYTF. The chain is built from TRBV5-5 and TRBJ1-2; 10 nucleotides match TRBD1. Trimming removed 3 bases from V and 7 bases from J; junction bases left unmatched: 3. CDR3 size: 13 residues. Germline-derived CDR1 and CDR2 are SGHKS and YYEKEE (reference sequence).

The V call is TRBV6-1, the J call TRBJ1-1; D is unclear. CDR1 is MNHNS and CDR2 is SASEGT in the germline V gene. V lost 8 bases, J lost 1 base, and 11 bases lay in between. The CDR3 runs to 13 residues. CDR3 in DNA: TGTGCCAGCGAGTGGGGTGCGAACACTGAAGCTTTCTTT. Protein sequence: CASEWGANTEAFF.

The rearrangement links TRBV19 to TRBJ2-2; the match to TRBD2 covers 12 bases. Germline V lookup: CDR1 LNHDA, CDR2 SQIVND (reference sequence). J was trimmed by 7 bases and V by 8 bases; bases with no gene match: 11. This CDR3 is built from 16 residues. Written as DNA, the CDR3 is TGTGCCAGTGGACCGAGACTAGCGGGAGCCATCGGGGAGCTGTTTTTT. Its protein product is CASGPRLAGAIGELFF. Full variable domain (outside the CDR3, taken from reference TRBV19 and TRBJ2-2): DGGITQSPKYLFRKEGQNVTLSCEQNLNHDAMYWYRQDPGQGLRLIYYSQIVNDFQKGDIAEGYSVSREKKESFPLTVTSAQKNPTAFYLCASGPRLAGAIGELFFGEGSRLTVL.

CDR3 coding DNA: TGTGCCAGCAGCTTGGGCCCCAGGGGTAGCTCTGGGGCCAACGTCCTGACTTTC. As protein: CASSLGPRGSSGANVLTF. The chain joins TRBV5-6 to TRBJ2-6, with a possible D match to TRBD1 (6 bases). Trimming removed 0 bases from V and 0 bases from J, with 13 bases in between. The germline gives CDR1 SGHDT, CDR2 YYEEEE. The CDR3 extends over 18 amino acids.

The V and J genes are TRBV5-1 and TRBJ1-2; TRBD1 aligns across 8 bases. This CDR3 region has 14 residues. V gave up 4 bases and J gave up 8 bases; unmatched junction bases: 10. Germline CDR1 is SGHRS and CDR2 is YFSETQ. CDR3 region: CASSLLRTGRGYTF. The CDR3 DNA follows: TGCGCCAGCAGCCTCTTAAGGACAGGGCGAGGCTACACCTTC. Full variable domain (rest looked up from reference TRBV5-1 and TRBJ1-2): KAGVTQTPRYLIKTRGQQVTLSCSPISGHRSVSWYQQTPGQGLQFLFEYFSETQRNKGNFPGRFSGRQFSNSRSEMNVSTLELGDSALYLCASSLLRTGRGYTFGSGTRLTVV.

This clone was counted only a few times. The CDR3 region is CASSSYPGQAGELFF. CDR3 DNA: TGTGCCAGCAGCTCCTACCCCGGGCAGGCCGGGGAGCTGTTTTTT. The genes are TRBV5-6 and TRBJ2-2, with unresolved D. This CDR3 contains 15 residues. Trimming shortened V by 3 bases and J by 6 bases, and 15 bases separated the two germline ends. CDR1 is SGHDT and CDR2 is YYEEEE in the germline V gene.

V usage is TRBV27 and J usage is TRBJ2-7; D ambiguous. Per the germline V gene, CDR1 is MNHEY and CDR2 is SMNVEV (reference sequence). V gave up 4 bases and J gave up 3 bases, with 7 bases separating them. The CDR3 spans 12 residues. The CDR3 is CASSSVNYEQYF. For the CDR3, the DNA is TGTGCCAGCAGTTCGGTTAACTACGAGCAGTACTTC.

The V and J genes are TRBV7-2 and TRBJ2-7; tentative D call: TRBD2 (6 bases). CDR1 and CDR2 (germline): SGHTA, FQGNSA. The CDR3 has 14 amino acids. V was shortened by 1 base and J by 7 bases, with 14 bases between the two germline ends. CDR3 DNA sequence: TGTGCCAGCAGCTTAGGGACTAACCCGGGGGAGCAGTACTTC. It translates to CASSLGTNPGEQYF. The full variable domain, completed using reference TRBV7-2 and TRBJ2-7, is GAGVSQSPSNKVTEKGKDVELRCDPISGHTALYWYRQSLGQGLEFLIYFQGNSAPDKSGLPSDRFSAERTGGSVSTLTIQRTQQEDSAVYLCASSLGTNPGEQYFGPGTRLTVT.

The V and J genes are TRBV7-9 and TRBJ2-2; a weak D match, TRBD2 (5 bases). CDR3 length equals 14 residues. From germline, CDR1 is SEHNR and CDR2 FQNEAQ (reference sequence). The V end lost 4 bases, the J end lost 3 bases, and 9 bases lay between the germline ends. DNA of the CDR3: TGTGCCAGCAGCTCCGGGGTCGACACCGGGGAGCTGTTTTTT. This gives the protein CASSSGVDTGELFF.

The chain recombines TRBV29-1 with TRBJ2-6; D not certain. CDR1 is SQVTM and CDR2 is ANQGSEA in the germline V gene. The V and J ends lost 4 bases and 0 bases respectively, with 4 bases between them. The CDR3 runs 13 residues. The CDR3 coding sequence is TGCAGCGTTGCTTCCTCTGGGGCCAACGTCCTGACTTTC. Translation gives CSVASSGANVLTF.

This clone was counted only a few times. The chain is built from TRBV6-6 and TRBJ2-7; D not certain. V was clipped by 6 bases and J by 2 bases, with 5 bases between them. The CDR3 spans 11 residues. CDR1 is MNHNY, CDR2 SVGAGI, per germline (reference sequence). CDR3 in DNA: TGTGCCAGCAGCCCAGCCTACGAGCAGTACTTC. Protein: CASSPAYEQYF.

The chain couples TRBV13 to TRBJ1-6, with 8 bases aligning to TRBD1. V gave up 6 bases and J gave up 8 bases; unmatched junction bases: 9. This CDR3 contains 15 residues. The germline V gene encodes CDR1 PRHDT and CDR2 FYEKMQ (reference sequence). The CDR3, as DNA: TGTGCCAGCAGGTCCCGGGACAGGCTTGATTCACCCCTCCACTTT. This gives the protein CASRSRDRLDSPLHF.

This clone is termed medium-sized. V is TRBV19 and J is TRBJ2-3, with D unresolved. V lost 5 bases and J lost 2, with 14 bases in between. The length of the CDR3 is 15 residues. Germline CDR1 LNHDA, CDR2 SQIVND (reference sequence). The CDR3 nucleotides read TGTGCCAGTAGTCCCCGGGTGGGCGCCACAGATACGCAGTATTTT. Its protein product is CASSPRVGATDTQYF.

The CDR3 spells CASSLPSGEPKGYTF. In DNA, the CDR3 is TGCGCCAGCAGTCTTCCCTCGGGGGAGCCGAAAGGCTACACCTTC. This sequence joins TRBV5-1 and TRBJ1-2, with D perhaps TRBD1 (5 bases). In germline, CDR1 is SGHRS, CDR2 YFSETQ. The CDR3 contains 15 residues. The V end lost 5 bases, the J end lost 8 bases, and 22 bases lay between the germline ends.

CDR3 loop: CASSLTPGGNYGYTF. The CDR3 DNA reads as TGTGCCAGCAGCTTAACCCCGGGGGGGAACTATGGCTACACCTTC. This chain links TRBV9 with TRBJ1-2, with TRBD1 as a possible D gene (5 bases). Germline CDR1 SGDLS, CDR2 YYNGEE. This CDR3 has 15 amino acids. The germline V and J ends were trimmed by 4 bases and 2 bases, with 15 bases remaining between them. Full variable domain (missing parts from reference TRBV9 and TRBJ1-2): DSGVTQTPKHLITATGQRVTLRCSPRSGDLSVYWYQQSLDQGLQFLIQYYNGEERAKGNILERFSAQQFPDLHSELNLSSLELGDSALYFCASSLTPGGNYGYTFGSGTRLTVV.

This chain joins TRBV2 and TRBJ1-2; possible D gene TRBD1, 6 bases. Germline V gives CDR1 SNHLY, CDR2 FYNNEI. V was clipped by 6 bases and J by 1 base, with 9 bases between them. The CDR3 has 13 amino acids. CDR3 amino acids: CASRDSNNYGYTF. DNA for the CDR3: TGTGCCAGCAGGGACAGCAATAACTATGGCTACACCTTC.

This clone was observed a single time. The rearrangement uses TRBV5-1 and TRBJ2-7; 10 bases match TRBD1. V lost 3 bases, J lost 6 bases, and 6 bases stayed unmatched. This CDR3 contains 14 residues. Germline V gives CDR1 SGHRS, CDR2 YFSETQ. The CDR3 spells CASSSQRTGGEQYF. Here the CDR3 DNA reads TGCGCCAGCAGCTCCCAGAGGACAGGGGGCGAGCAGTACTTC.

This sequence joins TRBV30 and TRBJ1-5, with D possibly TRBD1 on 5 matching bases. Germline CDR1 and CDR2: GTSNPN and SVGIG (reference sequence). Trimming took 2 bases from V and 6 from J, leaving 11 bases between them. This CDR3 comprises 13 residues. The DNA for the CDR3 is TGTGCCTGGAGTCAGGGAGAAGGTCAGCCCCAGCATTTT. Translation: CAWSQGEGQPQHF.

V gene TRBV5-1 combines with J gene TRBJ1-1; no clear D gene. Per the germline V gene, CDR1 is SGHRS and CDR2 is YFSETQ. The germline V and J ends were trimmed by 0 bases and 4 bases, with 10 bases remaining between them. This CDR3 is 14 amino acids long. The DNA of the CDR3 is TGCGCCAGCAGCTTGGTGGCGACCTCCACTGAAGCTTTCTTT. Amino acids: CASSLVATSTEAFF.

The V gene is TRBV7-2, the J gene TRBJ2-1, with D perhaps matching TRBD2 (6 bases). CDR1 is SGHTA, CDR2 FQGNSA, per germline. CDR3 length: 15 amino acids. Trimming shortened V by 4 bases and J by 7 bases, and 17 bases separated the two germline ends. CDR3 DNA sequence: TGTGCCAGCAGCTCCCGATCGGGACTCCCTAATGAGCAGTTCTTC. Translating it yields CASSSRSGLPNEQFF. The entire variable domain, with the rest obtained from reference TRBV7-2 and TRBJ2-1, is as follows: GAGVSQSPSNKVTEKGKDVELRCDPISGHTALYWYRQSLGQGLEFLIYFQGNSAPDKSGLPSDRFSAERTGGSVSTLTIQRTQQEDSAVYLCASSSRSGLPNEQFFGPGTRLTVL.

This clone was detected a few times. The chain recombines TRBV19 with TRBJ1-4; possible D gene TRBD1, 6 bases. The V gene lost 7 bases and the J gene lost 3 bases, with 15 bases spanning the gap. In germline, CDR1 is LNHDA, CDR2 SQIVND (reference sequence). This CDR3 has 15 amino acids. The CDR3 loop is CASTKGEAANEKLFF. The CDR3 bases are TGTGCCAGTACCAAGGGGGAGGCGGCTAATGAAAAACTGTTTTTT.

The chain employs TRBV7-2 and TRBJ1-2; D possibly corresponds to TRBD1 (6 bases). V was pared by 1 base and J by 4 bases, with 19 bases between. Germline CDR1 SGHTA, CDR2 FQGNSA. The CDR3 covers 17 residues. CDR3 coding DNA: TGTGCCAGCAGCTTAGAGCGGGGGGCCCAGACTCTCTATGGCTACACCTTC. As protein: CASSLERGAQTLYGYTF. Filled out from reference TRBV7-2 and TRBJ1-2, the complete variable domain reads GAGVSQSPSNKVTEKGKDVELRCDPISGHTALYWYRQSLGQGLEFLIYFQGNSAPDKSGLPSDRFSAERTGGSVSTLTIQRTQQEDSAVYLCASSLERGAQTLYGYTFGSGTRLTVV.

The gene calls are TRBV7-9 and TRBJ1-1; 7 bases agree with TRBD1. Germline V gives CDR1 SEHNR, CDR2 FQNEAQ (reference sequence). With V trimmed by 0 bases and J by 10 bases, 5 bases remained unmatched. The CDR3 runs 13 residues. The DNA for the CDR3 is TGTGCCAGCAGCTTAGCGCAGGGGGTCGGAGCTTTCTTT. Translated: CASSLAQGVGAFF.

V usage is TRBV6-4 and J usage is TRBJ2-7; 7 bases agree with TRBD2. The length of the CDR3 is 18 residues. Germline CDR1 MRHNA, CDR2 SNTAGT. Losses at the gene ends were 2 bases for V and 6 bases for J; bases not matched to a gene: 19. Written as DNA, the CDR3 is TGTGCCAGCAGTGACCCTACCGACCGCGGGAGCGAATTCTGCGAGCAGTACTTC. Protein sequence: CASSDPTDRGSEFCEQYF.

The CDR3 DNA is TGTGCCAGCAGTGCGCTAGCCCTGAACACCGGGGAGCTGTTTTTT. Encoded protein: CASSALALNTGELFF. J is TRBJ2-2 and V is TRBV2; D is perhaps TRBD2 (5 bases). The CDR3 sequence is 15 residues long. Germline V gene lookup returns CDR1 SNHLY and CDR2 FYNNEI. Trimming took off 4 bases at V and 1 base at J, with 10 bases between the two ends.